This is a list of T cell receptor beta chains from one sample in a study of blood T cell repertoires in COVID-19. Using immunoSEQ multiplex PCR, the repertoire was profiled, and TCRdb retains in-frame clones only, with some absent. The sample lists about 34,000 clones, roughly 80% occurring once. The sequenced sample consisted of peripheral blood. These receptors were obtained from a man older than 75 with acute or convalescent COVID-19. The CDR3 runs from the conserved cysteine through the conserved F or W. A D gene is named only where the DNA matches it firmly. Some rows mark clone size as missing; the rest say once, few, many or name a class of expanded clone.

V gene,J gene,clone size,D gene,CDR3 protein,CDR3 DNA
TRBV6-5,TRBJ2-7,-,TRBD1,CASTRDRGQYEQYF,TGTGCCAGCACCCGGGACAGGGGGCAGTACGAGCAGTACTTC
TRBV5-4,TRBJ2-3,-,-,CASSLVGNTDTQYF,TGTGCCAGCAGCTTGGTTGGCAACACAGATACGCAGTATTTT
TRBV19,TRBJ1-1,-,TRBD1,CASSTGPRGQLNTEAFF,TGTGCCAGTAGTACCGGCCCTCGGGGACAGTTAAACACTGAAGCTTTCTTT
TRBV4-2,TRBJ2-1,-,TRBD2,CASSQAGSGSFYNEQFF,TGTGCCAGCAGCCAAGCTGGAAGCGGGAGTTTCTACAATGAGCAGTTCTTC
TRBV5-4,TRBJ2-5,few,TRBD2,CASSLGYLAGGETQYF,TGTGCCAGCAGCTTGGGATACCTAGCGGGGGGAGAGACCCAGTACTTC
TRBV11-2,TRBJ2-3,-,TRBD2,CASSLGGGRGKDTQYF,TGTGCCAGCAGCTTAGGGGGTGGGCGGGGGAAGGATACGCAGTATTTT
TRBV7-3,TRBJ2-7,medium-sized,-,CASSPSSGYEQYF,TGTGCCAGCAGCCCATCCTCGGGGTACGAGCAGTACTTC
TRBV5-6,TRBJ1-3,-,-,CASSLTWLRNSGNTIYF,TGTGCCAGCAGCTTGACCTGGCTGAGGAATTCTGGAAACACCATATATTTT
TRBV3-1/TRBV3-2,TRBJ1-3,-,-,CASSPAGSRSGNTIYF,TGTGCCAGCAGCCCTGCCGGGTCCCGCAGTGGAAACACCATATATTTT
TRBV30,TRBJ1-3,-,-,CAWSVDRNTIYF,TGTGCCTGGAGTGTAGACAGAAACACCATATATTTT
TRBV27,TRBJ2-7,once,TRBD1,CASSSMTGGREQYF,TGTGCCAGCAGTTCGATGACAGGGGGGCGCGAGCAGTACTTC
TRBV7-8,TRBJ1-3,-,-,CASSLLRVGNTIYF,TGTGCCAGCAGCCTCCTGAGGGTTGGAAACACCATATATTTT
TRBV7-9,TRBJ2-1,-,TRBD2,CASSPVLAGVREQFF,TGTGCCAGCAGCCCCGTCCTAGCGGGAGTACGTGAGCAGTTCTTC
TRBV27,TRBJ1-5,few,-,CASSLRQNYSNQPQHF,TGTGCCAGCAGTTTAAGACAGAACTATAGCAATCAGCCCCAGCATTTT
TRBV11-1,TRBJ2-1,-,-,CASSFMRVNEQFF,TGTGCCAGCAGCTTCATGAGGGTCAATGAGCAGTTCTTC
TRBV13,TRBJ1-1,-,-,CASSGPTENTEAFF,TGTGCCAGCAGCGGGCCGACAGAGAACACTGAAGCTTTCTTT
TRBV3-1/TRBV3-2,TRBJ2-1,-,TRBD2,CASSHPSGGRNEQFF,TGTGCCAGCAGCCACCCTAGCGGGGGCCGGAATGAGCAGTTCTTC
TRBV28,TRBJ1-4,-,TRBD1,CASSPPGQGTTNEKLFF,TGTGCCAGCAGCCCACCGGGACAGGGTACGACTAATGAAAAACTGTTTTTT
TRBV2,TRBJ1-6,-,-,CASSKEGRSPLHF,TGTGCCAGCAGTAAGGAGGGTCGGTCACCCCTCCACTTT
TRBV4-2,TRBJ1-3,-,-,CASSQERRSGNTIYF,TGTGCCAGCAGCCAAGAGCGCCGGTCTGGAAACACCATATATTTT
TRBV7-2,TRBJ1-6,-,-,CASSPLSSYNSPLHF,TGTGCCAGCAGCCCTCTAAGCTCCTATAATTCACCCCTCCACTTT
TRBV12-1,TRBJ2-5,many,-,CASPRLADVRETQYF,TGTGCCAGCCCCCGGCTAGCAGACGTCCGGGAGACCCAGTACTTC
TRBV11-2,TRBJ1-3,-,TRBD1,CASSTTGISGNTIYF,TGTGCCAGCAGCACGACAGGGATCTCTGGAAACACCATATATTTT
TRBV30,TRBJ1-1,-,-,CAETLNTEAFF,TGTGCCGAGACTTTGAACACTGAAGCTTTCTTT
TRBV6-2/TRBV6-3,TRBJ2-1,-,-,CASSYELYNEQFF,TGTGCCAGCAGTTACGAACTATACAATGAGCAGTTCTTC
TRBV19,TRBJ1-5,-,TRBD1,CASSPDRVGNQPQHF,TGTGCCAGTAGCCCGGACAGGGTTGGCAATCAGCCCCAGCATTTT
TRBV10-1,TRBJ2-5,-,-,CASRGRKIEETQYF,TGCGCCAGCAGGGGCAGAAAGATCGAGGAGACCCAGTACTTC
TRBV30,TRBJ1-3,once,TRBD1,CAWRQGRGNTIYF,TGTGCCTGGAGACAGGGGCGAGGAAACACCATATATTTT
TRBV27,TRBJ1-6,once,TRBD1,CASSYGMQGAAPLHF,TGTGCCAGCAGTTATGGGATGCAGGGGGCTGCGCCCCTCCACTTT
TRBV6-6,TRBJ2-7,-,TRBD1,CASSYLGQSYEQYF,TGTGCCAGCAGTTACTTGGGACAGTCCTACGAGCAGTACTTC
TRBV5-1,TRBJ1-2,-,-,CASSRGGAEDGYTF,TGCGCCAGCAGCCGCGGGGGGGCCGAGGATGGCTACACCTTC
TRBV2,TRBJ2-7,few,TRBD2,CASSDVSGGVREQYF,TGTGCCAGCAGTGACGTGTCCGGGGGGGTTCGGGAGCAGTACTTC
TRBV12-2,TRBJ1-5,-,-,CASRFSQLQGGNQPQHF,TGTGCAAGTCGTTTCAGTCAACTACAGGGAGGGAATCAGCCCCAGCATTTT
TRBV11-3,TRBJ2-1,-,-,CASSSVQGVEQFF,TGTGCCAGCAGCTCGGTCCAGGGTGTTGAGCAGTTCTTC
TRBV11-2,TRBJ2-1,-,TRBD2,CASSLDGLAAHNEQFF,TGTGCCAGCAGCTTAGATGGACTAGCGGCCCACAATGAGCAGTTCTTC
TRBV14,TRBJ2-7,-,TRBD1,CASSQGQGAYEQYF,TGTGCCAGCAGCCAAGGACAGGGGGCCTACGAGCAGTACTTC
TRBV2,TRBJ1-2,once,TRBD1,CASRSGTGYGYTF,TGTGCCAGCAGGTCCGGGACAGGCTATGGCTACACCTTC
TRBV11-2,TRBJ2-1,-,TRBD2,CASSEGGAYNEQFF,TGTGCCAGCAGTGAGGGAGGGGCCTACAATGAGCAGTTCTTC
TRBV2,TRBJ1-2,-,-,CASRGGGYGYTF,TGTGCCAGCAGGGGCGGAGGCTATGGCTACACCTTC
TRBV7-2,TRBJ2-3,once,-,CASSPEKSLGTQYF,TGTGCCAGCAGCCCCGAGAAAAGTCTAGGTACGCAGTATTTT
TRBV2,TRBJ2-1,-,TRBD2,CASREGTSGGKNEQFF,TGTGCCAGCAGAGAAGGGACTAGCGGGGGGAAGAATGAGCAGTTCTTC
TRBV18,TRBJ2-2,-,TRBD1,CASSPPGTAPINTGELFF,TGTGCCAGCTCACCACCCGGGACAGCACCCATTAACACCGGGGAGCTGTTTTTT
TRBV3-1/TRBV3-2,TRBJ2-1,few,TRBD2,CASSRGASGSNIPSSSYNEQFF,TGTGCCAGCAGCCGGGGGGCTAGCGGGAGTAATATTCCCTCTAGCTCCTACAATGAGCAGTTCTTC
TRBV4-3,TRBJ2-7,-,TRBD1,CASSQSGRVGGRYEQYF,TGCGCCAGCAGCCAATCCGGGCGGGTAGGGGGCCGTTACGAGCAGTACTTC
TRBV7-9,TRBJ1-3,-,-,CASSLQRNTIYF,TGTGCCAGCAGCTTACAGAGAAACACCATATATTTT
TRBV30,TRBJ1-5,-,-,CAWSLGDNQPQHF,TGTGCCTGGAGTTTAGGGGACAATCAGCCCCAGCATTTT
TRBV19,TRBJ2-5,once,TRBD1,CASSMGDRRQETQYF,TGTGCCAGTAGTATGGGGGACAGACGCCAAGAGACCCAGTACTTC
TRBV9,TRBJ2-2,-,TRBD2,CASSRRGTSGNGELFF,TGTGCCAGCAGCAGAAGGGGGACTAGCGGGAATGGGGAGCTGTTTTTT
TRBV5-1,TRBJ2-3,-,TRBD2,CASSLAYSGTTDTQYF,TGCGCCAGCAGCTTGGCCTATAGCGGGACCACAGATACGCAGTATTTT
TRBV6-2/TRBV6-3,TRBJ2-6,few,-,CASSYSFLRGSGANVLTF,TGTGCCAGCAGTTACTCGTTCTTGCGAGGCTCTGGGGCCAACGTCCTGACTTTC
TRBV7-9,TRBJ2-1,-,TRBD2,CASQSGASNEQFF,TGTGCCAGCCAGAGCGGGGCCTCGAATGAGCAGTTCTTC
TRBV7-9,TRBJ2-2,-,-,CASSSPNLGELFF,TGTGCCAGCAGCTCGCCTAACCTCGGGGAGCTGTTTTTT
TRBV6-6,TRBJ1-4,-,-,CASSSTATNEKLFF,TGTGCCAGCAGTAGTACAGCAACTAATGAAAAACTGTTTTTT
TRBV6-6,TRBJ2-5,-,TRBD2,CASSYGGGQETQYF,TGTGCCAGCAGTTACGGCGGGGGCCAAGAGACCCAGTACTTC
TRBV7-6,TRBJ2-5,-,-,CASSPAILVSETQYF,TGTGCCAGCAGCCCCGCCATTCTAGTTAGCGAGACCCAGTACTTC